The 25 T cell receptor beta chains in this list originate from one sample, sequenced in a study of Ad26.COV2.S vaccination and SARS-CoV-2 variants. Noted treatment: some 20 received Ad26.COV2.S at low or high dose, single or two shots; 5 received placebo; per-sample allocation not given. The samples date from day 63 after the first vaccine or placebo injection. Profiling relied on immunoSEQ multiplex PCR, and the TCRdb table lists in-frame clones only, not all of them. The table shows about 440,000 clones, with 80% to 95% occurring only once. Material: peripheral blood, obtained in a trial of Ad26.COV2.S vaccine versus placebo. Every receptor here comes from a person aged 18-60 years who received the Ad26.COV2.S COVID-19 vaccine or a placebo.

The rearrangement joins TRBV7-9 to TRBJ1-5; TRBD1 matches at 7 bases. The CDR3 extends over 14 amino acids. With 5 bases clipped from V and 5 bases from J, the junction kept 6 bases outside the gene matches. CDR1 is SEHNR and CDR2 is FQNEAQ in the germline V gene (reference sequence). The CDR3 region is CASSGGTADQPQHF. CDR3 sequence (DNA): TGTGCCAGCAGCGGAGGGACAGCCGATCAGCCCCAGCATTTT.

This chain connects TRBV28 to TRBJ2-2; tentative D call: TRBD2 (6 bases). The CDR3 covers 15 residues. V was shortened by 5 bases and J by 6 bases, with 16 bases between the two germline ends. CDR1 is MDHEN, CDR2 SYDVKM, per germline. The chain's CDR3 is CASSRPRLGAGELFF. The CDR3, as DNA: TGTGCCAGCAGTAGGCCAAGACTAGGGGCCGGGGAGCTGTTTTTT.

The chain recombines TRBV5-1 with TRBJ2-5, with TRBD2 matching 8 bases. The junction had 2 bases not matched to a gene; V was cut back by 0 bases and J by 4 bases. From germline, CDR1 is SGHRS and CDR2 YFSETQ. The CDR3 is 14 residues long. Here the CDR3 DNA reads TGCGCCAGCAGCTTGGACCTAGCGGGAGAGACCCAGTACTTC. This sequence encodes CASSLDLAGETQYF.

J is TRBJ2-1 and V is TRBV10-3, with 7 bases aligning to TRBD2. V lost 6 bases to trimming and J lost 5 bases; unmatched junction nucleotides: 4. Germline assignment: CDR1 ENHRY and CDR2 SYGVKD. The CDR3 length is 13 residues. The CDR3 nucleotides are TGTGCCATCAGGGGAGCGGGAAACAATGAGCAGTTCTTC. It specifies CAIRGAGNNEQFF.

The chain carries TRBV19 and TRBJ1-5; D gene ambiguous. V lost 5 bases and J 4 bases, leaving 12 bases between the germline ends. The CDR3 runs 14 residues. Per the germline V gene, CDR1 is LNHDA and CDR2 is SQIVND (reference sequence). In DNA form, the CDR3 reads TGTGCCAGTAGTTCCCGATTAGGGAATCAGCCCCAGCATTTT. Its protein product is CASSSRLGNQPQHF.

This chain uses TRBV19 with TRBJ2-1; no clear D gene. V was trimmed by 0 bases and J by 1 base, leaving 7 bases between them. Germline CDR1 is LNHDA and CDR2 is SQIVND (reference sequence). The CDR3 consists of 15 residues. CDR3 protein: CASSIERFSYNEQFF. In nucleotides, the CDR3 is TGTGCCAGTAGTATAGAGAGGTTTTCCTACAATGAGCAGTTCTTC.

The genes are TRBV7-9 and TRBJ2-5, with D perhaps TRBD2 (6 bases). Germline assignment: CDR1 SEHNR and CDR2 FQNEAQ (reference sequence). This CDR3 has 14 residues. V lost 4 bases to trimming and J lost 2 bases, with 11 bases between them. The CDR3 loop is CASSSETSQETQYF. For the CDR3, the DNA is TGTGCCAGCAGCTCAGAGACTAGTCAAGAGACCCAGTACTTC.

This rearrangement joins TRBV6-5 to TRBJ1-6, with D perhaps matching TRBD1 (5 bases). CDR3 size: 13 residues. The V end was cut by 6 bases, the J end by 9 bases, with 12 bases between. Germline V lookup: CDR1 MNHEY, CDR2 SVGAGI. CDR3 DNA sequence: TGTGCCAGCAGACGGGGGGAAGTTTCACCCCTCCACTTT. It is translated as CASRRGEVSPLHF.

The chain links TRBV18 to TRBJ2-1; D is perhaps TRBD1 or TRBD2 (5 bases each). This CDR3 spans 15 amino acids. V was clipped by 2 bases and J by 6 bases, with 14 bases between them. Germline lookup yields CDR1 KGHSH and CDR2 LQKENI. DNA for the CDR3: TGTGCCAGCTCACCATCCTTCGTCGGGGCCAATGAGCAGTTCTTC. It specifies CASSPSFVGANEQFF.

The CDR3 nucleotides read TGTGCCAGCAGCTTAGGTCAAGGACAGGGTCGAAGTATCCAGTACTTC. Translating gives CASSLGQGQGRSIQYF. The chain combines TRBV7-2 with TRBJ2-5, with TRBD1 matching 8 bases. The CDR3 is 16 residues long. CDR1 and CDR2 from the germline V gene are SGHTA and FQGNSA. After removal of 1 base from V and 10 bases from J, the junction contained 14 bases not matched to a gene. Variable domain in full (rest from reference TRBV7-2 and TRBJ2-5): GAGVSQSPSNKVTEKGKDVELRCDPISGHTALYWYRQSLGQGLEFLIYFQGNSAPDKSGLPSDRFSAERTGGSVSTLTIQRTQQEDSAVYLCASSLGQGQGRSIQYFGPGTRLLVL.

The V call is TRBV7-2, the J call TRBJ2-7; tentatively, D is TRBD2 (5 bases). The CDR3 spans 16 residues. Trimming removed 5 bases at V and 2 bases at J, with 19 bases between. Germline lookup yields CDR1 SGHTA and CDR2 FQGNSA. The CDR3 is CASSERGGSPTYEQYF. In nucleotides, the CDR3 is TGTGCCAGCAGCGAAAGAGGAGGCTCTCCCACCTACGAGCAGTACTTC.

V is TRBV5-6 and J is TRBJ2-1, with D perhaps given as TRBD1 or TRBD2 (5 bases each). Germline V gives CDR1 SGHDT, CDR2 YYEEEE. The V end lost 0 bases, the J end lost 8 bases, and 12 bases lay between the germline ends. There are 14 residues in the CDR3. The DNA for the CDR3 is TGTGCCAGCAGCTTGGTAGCTAGGGACGATGAGCAGTTCTTC. Amino acids: CASSLVARDDEQFF.

This chain links TRBV4-2 with TRBJ2-1; D call uncertain. The CDR3 loop spans 13 amino acids. V gave up 1 base and J gave up 12 bases, with 13 bases separating them. CDR1 and CDR2 from the germline V gene are LGHNA and YNFKEQ. This CDR3 reads CASSQVLNSRQFF. CDR3 DNA: TGTGCCAGCAGCCAAGTCCTAAACTCAAGGCAGTTCTTC.

J is TRBJ2-3 and V is TRBV27; no definite D call. Germline loops: CDR1 MNHEY, CDR2 SMNVEV (reference sequence). The CDR3 totals 13 residues. The V end lost 3 bases, the J end lost 6 bases, and 10 bases lay between the germline ends. The CDR3: CASSFDVGDTQYF. Written as DNA, the CDR3 is TGTGCCAGCAGTTTTGACGTAGGCGATACGCAGTATTTT.

The chain couples TRBV7-9 to TRBJ2-5; TRBD2 is a possible D gene (5 bases). There are 13 residues in the CDR3. V was cut by 11 bases and J by 5 bases, with 18 bases left in between. CDR1 is SEHNR and CDR2 is FQNEAQ in the germline V gene (reference sequence). DNA for the CDR3: TGTGCCGTAGAGAGGGTGTCGAGGGAGACCCAGTACTTC. Its translation is CAVERVSRETQYF.

The V call is TRBV29-1, the J call TRBJ2-3, with TRBD1 as a possible D gene (5 bases). Trimming removed 7 bases from V and 2 bases from J, with 16 bases in between. CDR1 and CDR2 (germline): SQVTM, ANQGSEA. The CDR3 has 14 amino acids. The CDR3 is CSGQRTVPTDTQYF. CDR3 coding DNA: TGCAGCGGACAGAGGACCGTCCCCACAGATACGCAGTATTTT.

This clone was observed a single time. This chain links TRBV6-6 with TRBJ1-5, with D tentatively TRBD1 (5 bases). The CDR3 spans 13 residues. Trimming took off 6 bases at V and 7 bases at J, with 13 bases between the two ends. The germline gives CDR1 MNHNY, CDR2 SVGAGI (reference sequence). CDR3 nucleotide sequence: TGTGCCAGCAGGCTAGGGGCCCAGCAGCCCCAGCATTTT. Translation gives CASRLGAQQPQHF.

The gene calls are TRBV6-4 and TRBJ2-5; D is uncertain. This CDR3 region has 13 residues. Germline loops: CDR1 MRHNA, CDR2 SNTAGT. Trimming removed 2 bases at V and 5 bases at J, with 9 bases between. CDR3 in amino acids: CASSDVPGETQYF. The CDR3 nucleotides are TGTGCCAGCAGTGACGTTCCTGGGGAGACCCAGTACTTC.

The gene calls are TRBV4-2 and TRBJ2-2, with 12 bases fitting TRBD2. Trimming took 0 bases from V and 2 from J; bases not matched to a gene: 4. The CDR3 sequence is 18 residues long. CDR1 and CDR2 from the germline V gene are LGHNA and YNFKEQ. The CDR3 coding sequence is TGTGCCAGCAGCCAAGAGCTAGCGGGAGGGGCAAACACCGGGGAGCTGTTTTTT. Translation gives CASSQELAGGANTGELFF.

The chain combines TRBV4-3 with TRBJ2-1, with no clear D. Trimming left V 1 base short and J 8 bases short, with 9 bases between. The CDR3 consists of 13 residues. Germline V lookup: CDR1 LGHNA, CDR2 YSLEER. This CDR3 is CASSQGIGYEQFF. The CDR3 DNA reads TGCGCCAGCAGCCAAGGGATTGGATATGAGCAGTTCTTC.

The rearrangement uses TRBV20-1 and TRBJ2-5; D is uncertain. Trimming stripped 3 bases from V and 2 bases from J, with 4 bases between. The germline V gene has CDR1 DFQATT and CDR2 SNEGSKA (reference sequence). The CDR3 consists of 11 residues. In nucleotides, the CDR3 is TGCAGTGCTAGCCAGCAAGAGACCCAGTACTTC. Encoded protein: CSASQQETQYF.

The rearrangement links TRBV10-3 to TRBJ2-3; 9 bases agree with TRBD2. The CDR3 consists of 15 residues. Germline CDR1 ENHRY, CDR2 SYGVKD. V gave up 5 bases and J gave up 6 bases; unmatched junction bases: 9. CDR3: CAISPSSGMRDTQYF. Written as DNA, the CDR3 is TGTGCCATCAGTCCCTCTAGCGGGATGCGGGATACGCAGTATTTT.

This clone has just one count. The chain links TRBV28 to TRBJ2-4; D gene uncertain. Deletions cut 2 bases from V and 7 bases from J, with 6 bases between. There are 12 residues in the CDR3. The germline gives CDR1 MDHEN, CDR2 SYDVKM. CDR3 protein: CASSLRQNIQYF. The CDR3 DNA is TGTGCCAGCAGTTTAAGGCAGAACATTCAGTACTTC.

The V gene is TRBV19, the J gene TRBJ2-3, with 7 bases lining up with TRBD1. This CDR3 has 15 residues. Germline CDR1 reads LNHDA; CDR2 reads SQIVND (reference sequence). V was clipped by 3 bases and J by 6 bases; unmatched bases: 9. This CDR3 reads CASSIGDSGADTQYF. CDR3 nucleotides: TGTGCCAGTAGTATTGGGGACAGTGGGGCGGATACGCAGTATTTT.

The rearrangement uses TRBV9 and TRBJ2-7; D is unresolved. Trimming cost V 0 bases and J 5 bases, with 9 bases left between them. The CDR3 has 13 residues. CDR1 is SGDLS, CDR2 YYNGEE, per germline. CDR3 nucleotide sequence: TGTGCCAGCAGCGTAGAGGCCCACCACGAGCAGTACTTC. Its translation is CASSVEAHHEQYF. Full variable domain (remainder filled in from reference TRBV9 and TRBJ2-7): DSGVTQTPKHLITATGQRVTLRCSPRSGDLSVYWYQQSLDQGLQFLIQYYNGEERAKGNILERFSAQQFPDLHSELNLSSLELGDSALYFCASSVEAHHEQYFGPGTRLTVT.